This T cell receptor (beta chain) was profiled in a study of Graves' ophthalmopathy and Graves' hyperthyroidism (dated by TCRdb to between 2018 and 2020). Describing the broader study: Peripheral blood was collected at initial diagnosis, prior to any treatment. For independent validation, a separate cohort was made up of approximately 18 hyperthyroidism patients plus 17 patients who later progressed from hyperthyroidism to ophthalmopathy. Following sampling, methimazole starting at 30 mg daily was administered to hyperthyroidism patients, and high-dose intravenous methylprednisolone was administered to ophthalmopathy patients. To explore V-J signatures that distinguish ophthalmopathy from hyperthyroidism, a discovery set of about a hundred patients was enrolled, made up of 40 to 45 with ophthalmopathy and some 56 with stable hyperthyroidism. To tell Graves' ophthalmopathy apart from Graves' hyperthyroidism, and to predict which patients would progress to ophthalmopathy, the study relied on TCR beta repertoire signatures. In total, over 130 blood samples were TCR-sequenced: roughly 45 ophthalmopathy, 75 hyperthyroidism and approximately 17 hyperthyroidism-to-ophthalmopathy patients. In six or seven hyperthyroidism patients, the T-cell repertoires found in thyroid tissue were compared with those found in blood.

CDR1 MNHEY and CDR2 SMNVEV were looked up in the germline V gene (reference sequence). The CDR3, cysteine through phenylalanine, is 14 amino acids long. Only CDR3 DNA remains: 42 bases, in frame from the first base. V and J lose 2 bases and 0 bases, and a span of 8 bases separates them. For repertoire sequencing, the TCR beta CDR3 regions were amplified from RNA transcripts. The first round of RT-PCR was done with HTBI primers and the Qiagen OneStep RT-PCR kit, and was followed by a second round of multiplex PCR, then size selection and purification. Libraries were sequenced paired-end with 100 bp reads on an Illumina HiSeq2000. In the authors' own workflow: SOAPnuke was used to process the reads, throwing out any read that had adapters, had uncalled bases, had a mean Phred below 15, or lacked an exact constant-primer or identifier match. High-quality paired reads were merged with COPE v1.2.5. Clonotypes were defined as unique nucleotide sequences and were aligned to IMGT TRB V, D and J references using MiTCR v1.1. The analysis was limited to V-J combinations with a frequency above 0.0001, which together covered roughly 99% of the repertoires. For each V-J combination, a TCR clonal expansion and chaos score was defined as the ratio of F50 clonal expansion to chaos observed in the TCRdist matrix. Welch's t-statistics and random forest were used to reduce features to about 14 V-J combinations, which were fed into a naive Bayes classifier. The Morisita-Horn index was used to measure how similar the thyroid and blood repertoires were. Using fastp trimming at Q25 and MiXCR clonotype assembly, TCRdb reanalyzed the public sequencing data and kept in-frame beta chains. Here each entry gathers all rows of one CDR3 protein and keeps the most common genes and DNA. For this entry, the V and J calls and clone size follow TCRdb and not the study's own pipeline. This sample is represented by under 350,000 distinct CDR3 sequences; 15% to 20% of them were singletons. The ten largest clones represent 9% to 15% of the sample.

The study at large found these results: In validation, the model predicted ophthalmopathy progression with nearly 71% sensitivity and roughly 72% specificity; eleven to twelve predicted patients were CT-confirmed with GO in a median of 6.5 months. Sample size was not statistically predetermined, and group allocation was not concealed from the investigators. Most of the expanded thyroid clonotypes with a frequency above 0.001 were also detected in blood, and it was suggested that the thyroid immune response may be reflected by blood repertoires. In cross-validation, the 13-signature model distinguished ophthalmopathy from stable hyperthyroidism with approximately 88% sensitivity and about 81% specificity, and in the test set the corresponding values were about 80% and 75%.

This clonotype was observed many times. Its antigen is currently not known. No base-level quality is on record; no much larger clone is a single base apart. Patients with ophthalmopathy had moderately to severely active disease, with a Clinical Activity Score of 3 or more, a NOSPECS grade of 4 or more, and a disease duration of less than 3 months. Patients with other autoimmune diseases, uncontrolled infections, pregnancy or lactation were excluded. Clinical symptoms, serum thyroxine, TRAb, thyroid ultrasound and orbital computed tomography were used for diagnosis. Using Ficoll-Paque density gradient centrifugation, PBMCs were isolated from 10 ml of fresh peripheral blood. Trizol reagent was used to extract the total RNA, and its quality was then checked on an Agilent 2100 Bioanalyzer.

Recombination joined TRBV27 with TRBJ2-7; perhaps TRBD1 is the D gene, with 5 bases matching. The TCR was taken from an adult man with Graves' ophthalmopathy. Sequenced: peripheral blood. The DNA sequence reads TGTGCCAGCAGTTTACAGGGCTACTCCTACGAGCAGTACTTC. Its product reads: CASSLQGYSYEQYF.